These T cell receptor beta chains were read from a single sample in a study of blood T cell repertoires in COVID-19. Using immunoSEQ multiplex PCR, the repertoire was profiled, and TCRdb retains in-frame clones only, with some absent. The profile shows approximately 120,000 clones, roughly 79% of them singletons. The sample consisted of peripheral blood. These receptors were collected from a human donor in a cohort sampled during active COVID-19. The CDR3 runs from the conserved cysteine through the conserved F or W. D genes are given only for firm matches. For some rows the clone size is stated as once, few or many, or as a class when expanded; others skip it.

TRBJ2-3 | . | TRBV5-6 | . | TGTGCCAGCAGCTTGGCGGGGGAGACCACAGATACGCAGTATTTT | CASSLAGETTDTQYF
TRBJ1-4 | . | TRBV30 | . | TGTGCCTGGAGTCTTCAGGTGACTAATGAAAAACTGTTTTTT | CAWSLQVTNEKLFF
TRBJ1-1 | . | TRBV19 | . | TGTGCCAGTAGTATAGGTTCGCAGGGGTTAGCTGAAGCTTTCTTT | CASSIGSQGLAEAFF
TRBJ1-6 | . | TRBV6-6 | . | TGTGCCAGGAAGGATGAGGATTCACCCCTCCACTTT | CARKDEDSPLHF
TRBJ2-1 | . | TRBV27 | TRBD1 | TGTGCCAGCAGCCTCGACAGGGGCGGCAATGAGCAGTTCTTC | CASSLDRGGNEQFF
TRBJ1-1 | many | TRBV18 | . | TGTGCCAGCTCACCACCCACAGGACCTGAAGCTTTCTTT | CASSPPTGPEAFF
TRBJ1-2 | . | TRBV19 | . | TGTGCCAGTAGTATTTCCGGGACATCCCTCTATGGCTACACCTTC | CASSISGTSLYGYTF
TRBJ1-1 | . | TRBV6-5 | . | TGTGCCAGCAGTTACGGCGGTTCTCACACTGAAGCTTTCTTT | CASSYGGSHTEAFF
TRBJ1-2 | . | TRBV19 | TRBD1 | TGTGCCAGTAGTGCGACAGGGCTCGGTGGCTACACCTTC | CASSATGLGGYTF
TRBJ1-2 | once | TRBV30 | . | TGTGCCTGGAGTACGGGCGGGGCCGGGGGCTATGGCTACACCTTC | CAWSTGGAGGYGYTF
TRBJ1-1 | . | TRBV6-9 | . | TGCCCTCTGCCTGCACTCTGGGTGGCAGGGTTGGACACTGAAGCTTTCTTT | CPLPALWVAGLDTEAFF
TRBJ1-4 | . | TRBV6-5 | . | TGTGCCAGCAGTTTAGTCTGGGGGGGTTTGGGTGAAAAACTGTTTTTT | CASSLVWGGLGEKLFF
TRBJ1-2 | . | TRBV4-1 | . | TGCGCCAGCAGCCAAGAGCCGGGTTCTACTGGCTACACCTTC | CASSQEPGSTGYTF
TRBJ2-1 | . | TRBV5-1 | TRBD1 | TGCGCCAGCAGCCTCCCTACAGGGGACGGCAATGAGCAGTTCTTC | CASSLPTGDGNEQFF
TRBJ2-1 | once | TRBV18 | TRBD1 | TGTGCCAGCTCAGCGGGACAGGGGGTTTTCCATGAGCAGTTCTTC | CASSAGQGVFHEQFF
TRBJ1-6 | . | TRBV18 | . | TGTGCCAGCTCCCCCCTATCCTTCCCCGCGGATTCACCCCTCCACTTT | CASSPLSFPADSPLHF
TRBJ2-7 | . | TRBV15 | . | TGTGCCACCAGCCCCAGCCTCGCGCGCCGGGCCGGGAGCGACGAGCAGTACTTC | CATSPSLARRAGSDEQYF
TRBJ1-2 | . | TRBV5-4 | . | TGTGCCAGCAGCTTACCAGGGAATCATGGCTACACCTTC | CASSLPGNHGYTF
TRBJ1-2 | . | TRBV3-1/TRBV3-2 | . | TGTGCCAGCAGCCAAGAATGGAGTAGTAGCTATGGCTACACCTTC | CASSQEWSSSYGYTF
TRBJ1-4 | . | TRBV6-5 | TRBD1 | TGTGCCAGCAGTAAGACAGGGGGAACTAATGAAAAACTGTTTTTT | CASSKTGGTNEKLFF
TRBJ2-7 | few | TRBV5-1 | . | TGCGCCAGCAGCTTGGTGTCAGGCCCCGCGCAGGAGCAGTACTTC | CASSLVSGPAQEQYF
TRBJ1-4 | . | TRBV5-3 | . | TGTGCCAGAAGCCTTCGAGGACTTAGGAATGAAAAACTGTTTTTT | CARSLRGLRNEKLFF
TRBJ1-2 | . | TRBV19 | . | TGTGCCAGTAGGAGCGGTGGGAATCGGATCTATGGCTACACCTTC | CASRSGGNRIYGYTF
TRBJ2-1 | . | TRBV5-1 | . | TGCGCCAGCAGCTTGGATCCCCCGGGGGAGCAGTTCTTC | CASSLDPPGEQFF
TRBJ2-3 | . | TRBV5-1 | TRBD2 | TGCGCCAGCAGCTTACTAGCGGGGGGTGACCGAGATACGCAGTATTTT | CASSLLAGGDRDTQYF
TRBJ1-2 | once | TRBV5-1 | TRBD1 | TGCGCCAGCAGCACTACGACAGGGGGCATGGGAGGCTACACCTTC | CASSTTTGGMGGYTF
TRBJ2-5 | . | TRBV4-1 | . | TGCGCCAGCAGCCAAGATGAGAGTGGCAGGCCGTACCAAGAGACCCAGTACTTC | CASSQDESGRPYQETQYF
TRBJ1-3 | few | TRBV10-1 | . | TGCGCCAGCAGTGAATCTCTCTCTGGAAACACCATATATTTT | CASSESLSGNTIYF
TRBJ2-2 | . | TRBV18 | TRBD2 | TGTGCCAGCTCCTGGACCAGCGGGGGCCTGAACACCGGGGAGCTGTTTTTT | CASSWTSGGLNTGELFF
TRBJ1-1 | . | TRBV6-1 | . | TGTGCCAGCAGTGAAGTTCAGGGATTGGACACTGAAGCTTTCTTT | CASSEVQGLDTEAFF
TRBJ1-1 | . | TRBV6-4 | . | TGTGCCAGCAGTGACTCTCGGGGCACTGAAGCTTTCTTT | CASSDSRGTEAFF
TRBJ1-5 | few | TRBV4-2 | TRBD1 | TGTGCCAGCAGCCAAGACTCAGGGGGACAGCCCCAGCATTTT | CASSQDSGGQPQHF
TRBJ1-1 | . | TRBV29-1 | TRBD1 | TGCAGCGTCGTAACGACAGGGTACACTGAAGCTTTCTTT | CSVVTTGYTEAFF
TRBJ1-1 | . | TRBV30 | . | TGTGCCTCCCGGGCCTTCTCAGGGTCTGAAGCTTTCTTT | CASRAFSGSEAFF
TRBJ1-6 | few | TRBV4-2 | . | TGTGCCAGCAGCCAAGGGCTATCGCAGACAAGCTCCTATAATTCACCCCTCCACTTT | CASSQGLSQTSSYNSPLHF
TRBJ1-5 | . | TRBV2 | TRBD1 | TGTGCCAGCAGCCCTGGGACAGCTGGAGGGCCCCAGCATTTT | CASSPGTAGGPQHF
TRBJ1-2 | . | TRBV27 | TRBD1 | TGTGCCAGCAGTTTATCATACTGGACAGGGGGAGACTATGGCTACACCTTC | CASSLSYWTGGDYGYTF